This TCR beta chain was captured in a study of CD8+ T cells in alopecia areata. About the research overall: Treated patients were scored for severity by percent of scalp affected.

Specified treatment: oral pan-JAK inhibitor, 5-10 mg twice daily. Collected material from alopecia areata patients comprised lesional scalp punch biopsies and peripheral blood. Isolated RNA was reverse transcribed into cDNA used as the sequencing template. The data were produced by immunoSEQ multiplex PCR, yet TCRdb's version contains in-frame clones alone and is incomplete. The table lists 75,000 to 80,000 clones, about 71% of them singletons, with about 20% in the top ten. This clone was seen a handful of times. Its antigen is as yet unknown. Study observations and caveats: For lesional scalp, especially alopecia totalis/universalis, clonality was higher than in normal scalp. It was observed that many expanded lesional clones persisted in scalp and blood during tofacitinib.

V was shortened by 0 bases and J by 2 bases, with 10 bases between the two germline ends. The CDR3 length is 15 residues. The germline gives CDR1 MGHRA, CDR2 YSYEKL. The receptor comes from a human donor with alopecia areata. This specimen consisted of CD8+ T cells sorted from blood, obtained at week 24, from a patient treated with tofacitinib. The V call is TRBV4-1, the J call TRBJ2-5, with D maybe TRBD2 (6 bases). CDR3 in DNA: TGCGCCAGCAGCCAAGATCCGGACTATCAAGAGACCCAGTACTTC. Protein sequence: CASSQDPDYQETQYF.